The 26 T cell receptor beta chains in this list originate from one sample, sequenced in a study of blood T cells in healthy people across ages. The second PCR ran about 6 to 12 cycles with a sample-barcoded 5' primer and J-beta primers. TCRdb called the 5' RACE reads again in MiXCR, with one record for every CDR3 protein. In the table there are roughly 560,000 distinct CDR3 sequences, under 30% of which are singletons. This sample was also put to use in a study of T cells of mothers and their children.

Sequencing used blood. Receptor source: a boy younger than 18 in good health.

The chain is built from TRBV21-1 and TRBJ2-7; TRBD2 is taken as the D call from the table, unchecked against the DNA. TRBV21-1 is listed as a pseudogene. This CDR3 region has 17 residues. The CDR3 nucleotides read TGTGCCAGCAGGGGCCCCTCGCGGCGGGAGATTTCCTACGAGCAGTACTTC. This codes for CASRGPSRREISYEQYF.

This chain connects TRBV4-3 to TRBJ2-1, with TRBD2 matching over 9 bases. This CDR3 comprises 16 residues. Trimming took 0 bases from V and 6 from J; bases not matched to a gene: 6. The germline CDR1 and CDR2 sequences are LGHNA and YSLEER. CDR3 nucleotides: TGCGCCAGCAGCCAAGAAGGGGCGGGAGGGCCCAATGAGCAGTTCTTC. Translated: CASSQEGAGGPNEQFF.

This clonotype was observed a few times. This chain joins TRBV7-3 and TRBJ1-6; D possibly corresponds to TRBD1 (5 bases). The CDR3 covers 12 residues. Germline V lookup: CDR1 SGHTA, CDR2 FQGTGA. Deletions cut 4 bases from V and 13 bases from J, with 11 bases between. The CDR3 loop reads CASSSPGGPLHF. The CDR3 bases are TGTGCCAGCAGCTCCCCCGGGGGGCCCCTCCACTTT.

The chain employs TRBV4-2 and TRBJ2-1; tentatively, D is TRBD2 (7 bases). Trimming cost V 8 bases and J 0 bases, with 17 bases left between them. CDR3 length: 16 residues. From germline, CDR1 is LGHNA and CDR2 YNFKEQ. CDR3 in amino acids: CASSGGAGGSYNEQFF. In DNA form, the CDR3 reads TGTGCCAGCTCTGGGGGGGCCGGGGGCTCCTACAATGAGCAGTTCTTC.

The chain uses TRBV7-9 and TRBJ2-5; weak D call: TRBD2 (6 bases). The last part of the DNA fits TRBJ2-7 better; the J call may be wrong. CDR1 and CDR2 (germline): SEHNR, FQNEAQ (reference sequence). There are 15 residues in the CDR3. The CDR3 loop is CASSLARRGIVEQYF. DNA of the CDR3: TGTGCCAGCAGCTTAGCGAGGCGGGGAATCGTCGAGCAGTACTTC.

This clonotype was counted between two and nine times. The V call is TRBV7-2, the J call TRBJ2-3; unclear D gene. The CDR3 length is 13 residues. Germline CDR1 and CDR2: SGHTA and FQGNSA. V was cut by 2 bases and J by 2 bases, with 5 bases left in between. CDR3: CASSLYLTDTQYF. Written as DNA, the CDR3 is TGTGCCAGCAGCTTATATCTCACAGATACGCAGTATTTT.

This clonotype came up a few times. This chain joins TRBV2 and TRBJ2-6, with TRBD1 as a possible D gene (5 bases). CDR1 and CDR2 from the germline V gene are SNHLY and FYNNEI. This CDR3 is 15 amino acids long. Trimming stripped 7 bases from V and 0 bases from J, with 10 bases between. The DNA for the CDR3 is TGTGCCAGCACAAAAGACAGCTCTGGGGCCAACGTCCTGACTTTC. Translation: CASTKDSSGANVLTF.

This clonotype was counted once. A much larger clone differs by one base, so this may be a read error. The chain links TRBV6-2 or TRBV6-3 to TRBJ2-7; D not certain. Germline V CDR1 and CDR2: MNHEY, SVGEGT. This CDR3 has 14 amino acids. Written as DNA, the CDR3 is TGTGCCAGCAGTCAAAGTCCCCTCAGCTACGAGCAGCACTTC. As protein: CASSQSPLSYEQHF.

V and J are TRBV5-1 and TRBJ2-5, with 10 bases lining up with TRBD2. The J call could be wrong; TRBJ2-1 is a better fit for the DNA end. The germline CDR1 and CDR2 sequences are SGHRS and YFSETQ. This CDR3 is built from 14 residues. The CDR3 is CASSPLAGESEQFF. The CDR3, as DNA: TGCGCCAGCAGCCCCCTAGCGGGAGAATCTGAGCAGTTCTTC.

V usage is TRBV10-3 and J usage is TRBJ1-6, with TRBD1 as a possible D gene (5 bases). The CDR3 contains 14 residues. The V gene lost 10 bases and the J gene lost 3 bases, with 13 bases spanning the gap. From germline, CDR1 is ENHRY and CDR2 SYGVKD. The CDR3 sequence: CATNQGVYNSPLHF. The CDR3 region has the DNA TGTGCCACCAACCAGGGTGTCTATAATTCACCCCTCCACTTT.

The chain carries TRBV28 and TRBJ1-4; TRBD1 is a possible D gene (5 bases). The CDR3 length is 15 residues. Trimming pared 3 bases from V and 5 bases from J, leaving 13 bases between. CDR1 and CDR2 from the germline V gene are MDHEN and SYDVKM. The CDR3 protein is CASSFQGTGNEKLFF. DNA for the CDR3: TGTGCCAGCAGTTTTCAAGGGACGGGAAATGAAAAACTGTTTTTT.

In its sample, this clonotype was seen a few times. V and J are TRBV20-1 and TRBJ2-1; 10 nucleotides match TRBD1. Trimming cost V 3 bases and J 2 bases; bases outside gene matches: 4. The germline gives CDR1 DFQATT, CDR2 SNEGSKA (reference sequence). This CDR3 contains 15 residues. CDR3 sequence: CSARGTGDTYNEQFF. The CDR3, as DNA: TGCAGTGCTAGGGGGACAGGGGACACCTACAATGAGCAGTTCTTC.

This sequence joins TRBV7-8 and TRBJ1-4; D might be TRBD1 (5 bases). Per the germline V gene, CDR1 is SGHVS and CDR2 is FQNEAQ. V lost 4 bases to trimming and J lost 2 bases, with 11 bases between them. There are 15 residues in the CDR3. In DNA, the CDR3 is TGTGCCAGCAGCTCCCAGGGAGCGACTAATGAAAAACTGTTTTTT. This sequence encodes CASSSQGATNEKLFF.

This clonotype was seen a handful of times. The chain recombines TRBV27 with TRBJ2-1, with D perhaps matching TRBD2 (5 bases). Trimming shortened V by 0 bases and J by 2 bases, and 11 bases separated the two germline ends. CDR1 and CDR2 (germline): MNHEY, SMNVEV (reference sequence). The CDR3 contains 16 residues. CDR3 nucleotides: TGTGCCAGCAGTTTATCAGGCCGGGGTACCTACAATGAGCAGTTCTTC. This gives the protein CASSLSGRGTYNEQFF.

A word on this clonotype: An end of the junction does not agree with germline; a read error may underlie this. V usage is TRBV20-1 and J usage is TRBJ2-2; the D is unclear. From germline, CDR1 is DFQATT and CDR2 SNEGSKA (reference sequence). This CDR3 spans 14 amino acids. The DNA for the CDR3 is TGTAGTGCTAGAGAACTGGCGAACACCGGGGAGCTGTTTTTT. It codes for CSARELANTGELFF.

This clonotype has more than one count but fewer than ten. CDR3 residues: CASSFGTGGNTEAFF. The DNA of the CDR3 is TGTGCCAGCAGCTTTGGGACAGGCGGGAACACTGAAGCTTTCTTT. The gene calls are TRBV5-6 and TRBJ1-1; TRBD1 agrees at 8 bases. The CDR3 runs to 15 residues. CDR1 SGHDT and CDR2 YYEEEE come from the germline V gene. J was trimmed by 1 base and V by 2 bases; bases with no gene match: 4.

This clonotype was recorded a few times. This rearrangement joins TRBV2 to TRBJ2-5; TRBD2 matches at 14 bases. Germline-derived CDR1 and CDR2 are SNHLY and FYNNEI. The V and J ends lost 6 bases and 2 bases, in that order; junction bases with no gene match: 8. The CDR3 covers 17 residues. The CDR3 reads CASSSGTSGGGQETQYF. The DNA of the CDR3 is TGTGCCAGCAGCTCCGGGACTAGCGGGGGAGGGCAAGAGACCCAGTACTTC.

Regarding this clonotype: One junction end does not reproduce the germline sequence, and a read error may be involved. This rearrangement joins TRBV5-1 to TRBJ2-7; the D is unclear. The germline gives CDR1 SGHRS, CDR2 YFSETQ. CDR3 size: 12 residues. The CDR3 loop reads CASSLVGGERYF. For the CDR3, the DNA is TGCGCCAGCAGCTTGGTGGGCGGCGAGCGGTACTTC.

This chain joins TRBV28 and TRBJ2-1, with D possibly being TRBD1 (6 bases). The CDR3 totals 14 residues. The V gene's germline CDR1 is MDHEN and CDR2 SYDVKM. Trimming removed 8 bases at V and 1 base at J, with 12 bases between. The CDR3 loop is CASRTDQSYNEQFF. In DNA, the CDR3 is TGTGCCAGCCGGACAGACCAATCCTACAATGAGCAGTTCTTC.

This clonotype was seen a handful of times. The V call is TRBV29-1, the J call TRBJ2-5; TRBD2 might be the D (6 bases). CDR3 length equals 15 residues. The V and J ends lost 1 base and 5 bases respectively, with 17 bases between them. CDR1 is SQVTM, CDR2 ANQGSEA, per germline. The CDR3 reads CSVEVFGGEAETQYF. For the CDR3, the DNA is TGCAGCGTTGAAGTGTTCGGGGGAGAAGCCGAGACCCAGTACTTC.

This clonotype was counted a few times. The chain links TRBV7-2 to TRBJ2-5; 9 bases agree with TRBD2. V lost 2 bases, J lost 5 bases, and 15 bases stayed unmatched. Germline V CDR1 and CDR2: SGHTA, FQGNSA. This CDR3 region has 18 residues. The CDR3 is CASSLSGDAGGRFETQYF. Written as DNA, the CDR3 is TGTGCCAGCAGCTTAAGCGGGGATGCGGGGGGGCGGTTCGAGACCCAGTACTTC.

The CDR3 here is CASSSLAGEGDTQYF. The CDR3 nucleotides are TGCGCCAGCAGCTCCTTAGCGGGTGAGGGAGATACGCAGTATTTT. J is TRBJ2-3 and V is TRBV5-1, with 7 nucleotides matching TRBD2. The germline CDR1 and CDR2 sequences are SGHRS and YFSETQ. This CDR3 has 15 amino acids. J lost 5 bases, V lost 3 bases, and 9 bases had no gene match.

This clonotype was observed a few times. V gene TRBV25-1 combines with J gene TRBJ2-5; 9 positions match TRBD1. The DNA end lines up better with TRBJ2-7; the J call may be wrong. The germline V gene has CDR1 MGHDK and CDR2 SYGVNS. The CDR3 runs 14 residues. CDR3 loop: CASSESGQGFEQYF. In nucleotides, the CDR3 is TGTGCCAGCAGTGAATCAGGACAGGGGTTCGAGCAGTACTTC.

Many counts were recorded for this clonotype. For the CDR3, the DNA is TGTGCCAGCACCGAAAACCGGGACAGGGTTAACTCTGGGGCCAACGTCCTGACTTTC. Translating it yields CASTENRDRVNSGANVLTF. The chain links TRBV2 to TRBJ2-6, with TRBD1 identical over 9 bases. This CDR3 region has 19 residues. With V trimmed by 7 bases and J by 0 bases, 13 bases remained unmatched. Germline CDR1 SNHLY, CDR2 FYNNEI.

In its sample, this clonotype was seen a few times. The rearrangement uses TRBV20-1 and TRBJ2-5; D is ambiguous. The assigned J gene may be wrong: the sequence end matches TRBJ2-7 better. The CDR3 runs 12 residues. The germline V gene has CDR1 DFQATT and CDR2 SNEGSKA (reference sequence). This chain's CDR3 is CSANRPPYEQYF. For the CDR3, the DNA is TGCAGTGCTAACCGGCCCCCCTACGAGCAGTACTTC.

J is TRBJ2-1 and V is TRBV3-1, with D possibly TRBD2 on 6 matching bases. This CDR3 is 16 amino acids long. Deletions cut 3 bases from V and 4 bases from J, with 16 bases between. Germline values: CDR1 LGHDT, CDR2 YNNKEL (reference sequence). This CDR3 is CASSQEGTLRYNEQFF. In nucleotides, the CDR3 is TGTGCCAGCAGCCAGGAGGGTACTTTACGTTACAATGAGCAGTTCTTC.